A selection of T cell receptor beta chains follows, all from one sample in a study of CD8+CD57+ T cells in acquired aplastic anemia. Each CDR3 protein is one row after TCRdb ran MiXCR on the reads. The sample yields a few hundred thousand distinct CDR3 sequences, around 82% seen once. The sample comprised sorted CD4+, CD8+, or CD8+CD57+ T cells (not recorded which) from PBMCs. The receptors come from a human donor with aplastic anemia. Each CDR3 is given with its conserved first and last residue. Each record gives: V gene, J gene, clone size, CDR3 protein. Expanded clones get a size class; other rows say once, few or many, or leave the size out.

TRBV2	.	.	CASGGAENKQYF
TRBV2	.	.	CASSGGGGENTKAFF
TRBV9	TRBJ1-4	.	CASSEGSDTQYNEKLFF
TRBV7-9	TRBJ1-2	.	CASSWGGGSNYGYYTF
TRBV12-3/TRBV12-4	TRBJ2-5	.	CASTTGQETQYF
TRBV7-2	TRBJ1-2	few	CASSLERDGLVYYYTF
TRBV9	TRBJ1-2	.	CASSAGGARRAVGYTF
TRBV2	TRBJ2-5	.	CASGVGGTDTHQFF
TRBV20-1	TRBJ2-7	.	CSASSWGRKNYEQYF
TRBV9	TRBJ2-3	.	CASSVDRGVAETYF
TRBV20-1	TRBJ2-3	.	CSARDLGYTQYF
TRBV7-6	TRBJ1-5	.	CASSPSTGTGGTHPQHF
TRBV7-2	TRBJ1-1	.	CASSPGQGWNTEAFF
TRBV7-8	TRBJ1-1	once	CASSQDAGPDNTEAFF
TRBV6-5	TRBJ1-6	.	CASSYAKAGYWDNSPLHF
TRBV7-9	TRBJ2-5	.	CATSCGSEQATQYF
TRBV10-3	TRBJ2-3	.	CAISVGGGGDTQYF
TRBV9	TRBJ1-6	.	CASSVGEDTQYFGLHF
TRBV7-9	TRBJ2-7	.	CASSSRLAASYEQYF
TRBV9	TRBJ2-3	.	CASGLGGTQYFGHF
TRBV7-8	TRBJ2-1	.	CASSFQITGGSDDQFF
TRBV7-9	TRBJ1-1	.	CASTRSPEAFFGHFF
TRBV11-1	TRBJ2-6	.	CASSLAVSDGANVLTF
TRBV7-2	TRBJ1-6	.	CASSLGQGETQYSLHF
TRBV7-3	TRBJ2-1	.	CASSSHSGKGREQFF
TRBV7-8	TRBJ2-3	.	CASSTAFWADTQYF
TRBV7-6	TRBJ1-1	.	CASSSQVNTEAFF
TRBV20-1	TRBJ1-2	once	CSARDPVSRGVYGYTF
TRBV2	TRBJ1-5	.	CASGLSDQPQHF
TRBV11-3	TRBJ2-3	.	CASSFHPNGRSDTQYF
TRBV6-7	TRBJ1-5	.	CASSTDGRRPQHF
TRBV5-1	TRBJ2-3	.	CASSVGRDGPDTQYF
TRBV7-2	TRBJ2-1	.	CASSFQRGGEGDERFF
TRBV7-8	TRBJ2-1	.	CASSFSWSQVLRAQFF
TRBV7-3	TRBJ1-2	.	CASIGEGRWANGQTF
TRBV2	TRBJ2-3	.	CASGDGGTDGQYLQQF
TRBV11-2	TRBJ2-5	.	CASSILEEQETQYF
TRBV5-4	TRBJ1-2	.	CAGSLGREGVGYTF